This passage covers 29 T cell receptor beta chains from one sample sequenced in a study of blood T cell repertoires in COVID-19. Clones were read by immunoSEQ multiplex PCR, and TCRdb kept only the in-frame ones, dropping some. The table includes around 280,000 clones, almost 90% detected once. The material sequenced was PBMCs or T cells enriched from blood (not recorded which). The receptors here all came from a woman younger than 30 with acute COVID-19.

The chain employs TRBV29-1 and TRBJ2-5, with D unclear. The CDR3 has 11 amino acids. CDR1 is SQVTM, CDR2 ANQGSEA, per germline. Trimming pared 4 bases from V and 5 bases from J, leaving 8 bases between. The CDR3 loop is CSVAWSETQYF. The CDR3 coding sequence is TGCAGCGTTGCATGGAGTGAGACCCAGTACTTC.

The CDR3 nucleotides read TGTGCCAGCAGCTCATCGACAGGGGGCTACGAAAAACTGTTTTTT. This codes for CASSSSTGGYEKLFF. The V gene is TRBV7-9, the J gene TRBJ1-4; 10 positions match TRBD1. The J segment lost 8 bases and the V segment lost 4 bases, leaving 7 bases of the junction unmatched. The CDR3 is made up of 15 amino acids. Germline V lookup: CDR1 SEHNR, CDR2 FQNEAQ (reference sequence). The full variable domain, in which reference TRBV7-9 and TRBJ1-4 provide the parts outside the CDR3, is DTGVSQNPRHKITKRGQNVTFRCDPISEHNRLYWYRQTLGQGPEFLTYFQNEAQLEKSRLLSDRFSAERPKGSFSTLEIQRTEQGDSAMYLCASSSSTGGYEKLFFGSGTQLSVL.

The chain has TRBV27 and TRBJ2-7; D ambiguous. V was cut by 6 bases and J by 7 bases, with 13 bases left in between. Germline V gives CDR1 MNHEY, CDR2 SMNVEV (reference sequence). The CDR3 runs to 12 residues. The DNA of the CDR3 is TGTGCCAGCAGGTCGCCCTTTAGTGAGCAGTACTTC. As protein: CASRSPFSEQYF.

The CDR3 spells CASSQERLSRGKAGELFF. Written as DNA, the CDR3 is TGCGCCAGCAGCCAAGAGAGGTTGTCTCGGGGGAAGGCCGGGGAGCTGTTTTTT. This chain links TRBV4-1 with TRBJ2-2; D might be TRBD2 (6 bases). Germline V gene lookup returns CDR1 MGHRA and CDR2 YSYEKL. The CDR3 has 18 amino acids. V was cut by 0 bases and J by 6 bases, with 20 bases left in between.

The rearrangement joins TRBV7-2 to TRBJ1-5; D is uncertain. Germline V gives CDR1 SGHTA, CDR2 FQGNSA. The V gene lost 1 base and the J gene lost 6 bases, with 13 bases spanning the gap. The CDR3 is 15 amino acids. CDR3 protein: CASSLESLAGQPQHF. The CDR3 DNA reads as TGTGCCAGCAGCTTAGAATCGCTGGCAGGTCAGCCCCAGCATTTT.

The rearrangement joins TRBV7-2 to TRBJ2-2; D unclear. The CDR3 covers 15 residues. V shed 5 bases and J shed 0 bases, with 10 bases lying between them. CDR1 is SGHTA and CDR2 is FQGNSA in the germline V gene. CDR3 DNA: TGTGCCAGCAGCCTGCGGAGCCCGAACACCGGGGAGCTGTTTTTT. It codes for CASSLRSPNTGELFF.

The V gene is TRBV29-1, the J gene TRBJ1-1; no reliable D call. This CDR3 spans 11 amino acids. Trimming removed 5 bases at V and 0 bases at J, with 4 bases between. Germline V CDR1 and CDR2: SQVTM, ANQGSEA. The CDR3 loop reads CSVLMNTEAFF. For the CDR3, the DNA is TGCAGCGTTCTTATGAACACTGAAGCTTTCTTT.

This chain joins TRBV7-9 and TRBJ2-5; D unclear. The ends were cut back, 1 base at V and 4 bases at J, with 4 bases in the middle. CDR3 length: 12 amino acids. The germline CDR1 and CDR2 sequences are SEHNR and FQNEAQ (reference sequence). The CDR3 reads CASSLDRETQYF. The CDR3 bases are TGTGCCAGCAGCTTAGATCGAGAGACCCAGTACTTC. The complete variable domain, with remaining parts taken from reference TRBV7-9 and TRBJ2-5, reads DTGVSQNPRHKITKRGQNVTFRCDPISEHNRLYWYRQTLGQGPEFLTYFQNEAQLEKSRLLSDRFSAERPKGSFSTLEIQRTEQGDSAMYLCASSLDRETQYFGPGTRLLVL.

This chain connects TRBV4-1 to TRBJ2-5, with 10 bases that match TRBD2. This CDR3 has 19 residues. V trimming: 1 base; J trimming: 4 bases; junction bases outside the gene matches: 15. CDR1 MGHRA and CDR2 YSYEKL come from the germline V gene. CDR3 loop: CASSQARYPASGSAETQYF. The CDR3 DNA sequence: TGCGCCAGCAGCCAAGCGCGCTACCCGGCTAGCGGGAGTGCAGAGACCCAGTACTTC.

The rearrangement joins TRBV27 to TRBJ2-3; 9 bases are a match to TRBD2. The V gene's germline CDR1 is MNHEY and CDR2 SMNVEV (reference sequence). The CDR3 length is 15 residues. V was pared by 8 bases and J by 6 bases, with 12 bases of the junction left unmatched. The CDR3 nucleotides are TGTGCCAGCCAGCGGGGGGCGCCGGGGGAGGATACGCAGTATTTT. Residues: CASQRGAPGEDTQYF.

V usage is TRBV28 and J usage is TRBJ2-7; D is perhaps TRBD2 (5 bases). Germline CDR1 reads MDHEN; CDR2 reads SYDVKM. With 6 bases removed from V and 3 bases from J, the gap between germline ends came to 15 bases. This CDR3 comprises 14 residues. CDR3 nucleotide sequence: TGTGCCAGCAGCCATGGGAGCGAAATCTACGAGCAGTACTTC. Translation gives CASSHGSEIYEQYF.

This sequence joins TRBV7-2 and TRBJ1-2, with a weak D call TRBD1 (6 bases). Per germline, CDR1 SGHTA and CDR2 FQGNSA. Trimming removed 3 bases at V and 3 bases at J, with 11 bases between. The CDR3 consists of 14 residues. The CDR3 loop reads CASSFRDNYYGYTF. For the CDR3, the DNA is TGTGCCAGCAGCTTCCGGGACAACTACTATGGCTACACCTTC.

The chain has TRBV9 and TRBJ2-7; TRBD2 aligns across 11 bases. V was clipped by 3 bases and J by 3 bases; unmatched bases: 8. The germline gives CDR1 SGDLS, CDR2 YYNGEE. The length of the CDR3 is 16 residues. CDR3 coding DNA: TGTGCCAGCAGCGCGACCGGGACTAGCGGTTTCTACGAGCAGTACTTC. Protein sequence: CASSATGTSGFYEQYF. Filled out from reference TRBV9 and TRBJ2-7, the complete variable domain reads DSGVTQTPKHLITATGQRVTLRCSPRSGDLSVYWYQQSLDQGLQFLIQYYNGEERAKGNILERFSAQQFPDLHSELNLSSLELGDSALYFCASSATGTSGFYEQYFGPGTRLTVT.

V and J are TRBV4-3 and TRBJ2-2, with 11 nucleotides matching TRBD1. CDR3 length equals 16 residues. Germline V CDR1 and CDR2: LGHNA, YSLEER. V was clipped by 3 bases and J by 4 bases; unmatched bases: 4. CDR3 DNA: TGCGCCAGCAGCCAGGACAGGGGGCTGGGCACCGGGGAGCTGTTTTTT. Its translation: CASSQDRGLGTGELFF.

The V and J genes are TRBV21-1 and TRBJ1-3; the listed D gene, TRBD1, was not tested against the DNA. TRBV21-1 corresponds to a pseudogene. The CDR3 consists of 13 residues. CDR3: CASSRQYGNTIYF. For the CDR3, the DNA is TGTGCCAGCAGCCGTCAGTATGGAAACACCATATATTTT.

This rearrangement joins TRBV19 to TRBJ2-1; D is uncertain. V was clipped by 2 bases and J by 2 bases, with 10 bases between them. The V gene's germline CDR1 is LNHDA and CDR2 SQIVND (reference sequence). The CDR3 runs to 15 residues. The CDR3 region is CASSIRRSAYNEQFF. The CDR3 coding sequence is TGTGCCAGTAGTATAAGGAGATCCGCCTACAATGAGCAGTTCTTC.

The chain couples TRBV14 to TRBJ1-3, with no clear D. Per the germline V gene, CDR1 is SGHDN and CDR2 is FVKESK. The germline V and J ends were trimmed by 4 bases and 2 bases, with 21 bases remaining between them. This CDR3 is 18 amino acids long. The CDR3 protein is CASSPQWPFGETGNTIYF. The CDR3 coding sequence is TGTGCCAGCAGCCCCCAATGGCCCTTCGGGGAGACTGGAAACACCATATATTTT.

The chain uses TRBV5-1 and TRBJ1-2, with TRBD1 matching over 9 bases. The V gene's germline CDR1 is SGHRS and CDR2 YFSETQ. V dropped 4 bases and J dropped 6; count of bases not matched to a gene: 4. The CDR3 has 13 residues. CDR3 in DNA: TGCGCCAGCAGCCCCGGGACAGGGAATGGCTACACCTTC. This codes for CASSPGTGNGYTF. Using reference TRBV5-1 and TRBJ1-2 for the parts outside the CDR3, the full variable domain is KAGVTQTPRYLIKTRGQQVTLSCSPISGHRSVSWYQQTPGQGLQFLFEYFSETQRNKGNFPGRFSGRQFSNSRSEMNVSTLELGDSALYLCASSPGTGNGYTFGSGTRLTVV.

The genes are TRBV27 and TRBJ2-1, with D possibly TRBD2 on 5 matching bases. V was pared by 2 bases and J by 7 bases, with 6 bases between. The germline V gene encodes CDR1 MNHEY and CDR2 SMNVEV (reference sequence). CDR3 size: 12 residues. The CDR3 spells CASSLRGNEQFF. The CDR3 DNA is TGTGCCAGCAGTTTACGAGGGAATGAGCAGTTCTTC.

The gene calls are TRBV19 and TRBJ2-3; D is perhaps TRBD1 (6 bases). Trimming pared 0 bases from V and 2 bases from J, leaving 15 bases between. Germline values: CDR1 LNHDA, CDR2 SQIVND (reference sequence). This CDR3 contains 17 residues. This chain's CDR3 is CASSIDVQGTSTDTQYF. CDR3 DNA: TGTGCCAGTAGTATAGATGTACAGGGCACCTCCACAGATACGCAGTATTTT.

The V gene is TRBV11-2, the J gene TRBJ2-7; 7 bases are shared with TRBD1. The CDR3 has 15 residues. V was clipped by 7 bases and J by 1 base; unmatched bases: 10. Germline lookup yields CDR1 SGHAT and CDR2 FQNNGV. Here the CDR3 reads CASTPRWGQSYEQYF. Written as DNA, the CDR3 is TGTGCCAGCACCCCCAGATGGGGACAGTCCTACGAGCAGTACTTC.

The chain links TRBV27 to TRBJ2-1; D is perhaps TRBD2 (6 bases). The CDR3 is 16 residues long. Germline CDR1 MNHEY, CDR2 SMNVEV (reference sequence). V lost 1 base, J lost 5 bases, and 15 bases lay in between. CDR3 region: CASSLYGLGGHNEQFF. The CDR3, as DNA: TGTGCCAGCAGTTTATATGGGTTAGGAGGGCACAATGAGCAGTTCTTC.

The chain carries TRBV6-5 and TRBJ2-7, with 9 bases matching TRBD1. V dropped 10 bases and J dropped 3; count of bases not matched to a gene: 7. CDR3 length: 13 residues. In germline, CDR1 is MNHEY, CDR2 SVGAGI. In DNA form, the CDR3 reads TGTGCCACCTCCGGGACAGGGTACTACGAGCAGTACTTC. This encodes CATSGTGYYEQYF.

Here the CDR3 DNA reads TGTGCCAGCAGTTACGCCCCCACGCTACCCTACGAGCAGTACTTC. This sequence encodes CASSYAPTLPYEQYF. The genes are TRBV6-5 and TRBJ2-7; D is uncertain. The CDR3 extends over 15 amino acids. Trimming took off 2 bases at V and 2 bases at J, with 13 bases between the two ends. Germline lookup yields CDR1 MNHEY and CDR2 SVGAGI.

This rearrangement joins TRBV6-1 to TRBJ2-7; no clear D. In germline, CDR1 is MNHNS, CDR2 SASEGT. The CDR3 runs to 16 residues. Between the trimmed V and J ends, which lost 2 bases and 3 bases, there was a span of 17 bases. The CDR3, as DNA: TGTGCCAGCAGTGAATGGATTCTACGATACTACTACGAGCAGTACTTC. Translation: CASSEWILRYYYEQYF.

The chain combines TRBV4-1 with TRBJ2-3; TRBD2 matches 11 bases. V dropped 4 bases and J dropped 3; count of bases not matched to a gene: 6. CDR1 and CDR2 (germline): MGHRA, YSYEKL. CDR3 length: 16 residues. The CDR3 loop reads CASSPPLAGGTDTQYF. As DNA, the CDR3 is TGCGCCAGCAGCCCGCCCCTAGCGGGAGGTACAGATACGCAGTATTTT.

This chain links TRBV28 with TRBJ1-3, with D possibly matching TRBD1 (5 bases). V lost 5 bases to trimming and J lost 1 base, with 12 bases between them. Germline V gene sequence: CDR1 MDHEN, CDR2 SYDVKM. This CDR3 has 15 residues. In DNA, the CDR3 is TGTGCCAGCAGTCCCGGGGGGGAATCTGGAAACACCATATATTTT. It yields the protein CASSPGGESGNTIYF.

This sequence joins TRBV15 and TRBJ2-5, with 13 bases fitting TRBD2. Germline loops: CDR1 LNHNV, CDR2 YYDKDF (reference sequence). The ends lost 4 bases at V and 0 bases at J; junction bases unmatched: 5. The length of the CDR3 is 17 residues. The CDR3 DNA sequence: TGTGCCACCAGCACGGGACTAGCGGGGAAGTACCAAGAGACCCAGTACTTC. Its protein is CATSTGLAGKYQETQYF.

This clone turned up a few times. The chain is built from TRBV6-6 and TRBJ2-7; 9 bases agree with TRBD2. V trimming: 5 bases; J trimming: 4 bases; junction bases outside the gene matches: 6. CDR1 is MNHNY and CDR2 is SVGAGI in the germline V gene (reference sequence). The CDR3 has 14 amino acids. CDR3 sequence (DNA): TGTGCCAGCAGTCGAGCGGGAGGTACTTACGAGCAGTACTTC. As protein: CASSRAGGTYEQYF.